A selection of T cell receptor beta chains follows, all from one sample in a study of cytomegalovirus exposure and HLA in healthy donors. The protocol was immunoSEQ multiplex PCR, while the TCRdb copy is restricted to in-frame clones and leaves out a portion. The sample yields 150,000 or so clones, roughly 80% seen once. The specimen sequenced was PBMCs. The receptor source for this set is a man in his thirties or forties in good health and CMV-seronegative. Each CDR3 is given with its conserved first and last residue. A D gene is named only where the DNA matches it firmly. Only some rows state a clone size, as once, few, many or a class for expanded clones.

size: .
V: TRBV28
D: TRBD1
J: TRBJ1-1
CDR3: CASRGTGGRTEAFF
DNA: TGTGCCAGCAGAGGGACAGGGGGCAGGACTGAAGCTTTCTTT

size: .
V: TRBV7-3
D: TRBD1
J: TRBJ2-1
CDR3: CASSLRGQGGLNEQFF
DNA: TGTGCCAGCAGCTTGCGGGGACAGGGAGGACTCAATGAGCAGTTCTTC

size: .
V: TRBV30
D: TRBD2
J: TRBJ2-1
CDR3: CAWSVKWAGGYNEQFF
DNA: TGTGCCTGGAGTGTAAAGTGGGCGGGAGGCTACAATGAGCAGTTCTTC

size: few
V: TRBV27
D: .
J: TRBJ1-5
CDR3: CASQGGGQPQHF
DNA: TGTGCCAGTCAGGGAGGTGGTCAGCCCCAGCATTTT

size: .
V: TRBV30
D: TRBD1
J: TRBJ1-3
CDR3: CAWSGPEGASGNTIYF
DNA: TGTGCCTGGAGTGGGCCAGAGGGGGCATCTGGAAACACCATATATTTT

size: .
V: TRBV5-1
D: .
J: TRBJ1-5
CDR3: CASSRRGEQPQHF
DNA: TGCGCCAGCAGCCGCAGGGGTGAGCAGCCCCAGCATTTT

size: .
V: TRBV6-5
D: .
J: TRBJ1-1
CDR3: CASSLLPEPRTEAFF
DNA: TGTGCCAGCAGCTTGCTCCCAGAACCGAGGACTGAAGCTTTCTTT

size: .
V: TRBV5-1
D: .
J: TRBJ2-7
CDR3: CASSLTNSREQYF
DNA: TGCGCCAGCAGCCTGACGAATTCTAGGGAGCAGTACTTC

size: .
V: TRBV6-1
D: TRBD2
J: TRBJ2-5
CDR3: CASEREGYQETQYF
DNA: TGTGCCAGCGAGCGGGAGGGTTATCAAGAGACCCAGTACTTC

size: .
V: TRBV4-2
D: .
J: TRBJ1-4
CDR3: CASSQELGLLNEKLFF
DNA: TGTGCCAGCAGCCAAGAATTGGGACTGCTTAATGAAAAACTGTTTTTT

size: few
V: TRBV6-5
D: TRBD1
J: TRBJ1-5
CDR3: CASSPGQGGRQPQHF
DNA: TGTGCCAGCAGCCCAGGACAGGGTGGAAGACAGCCCCAGCATTTT

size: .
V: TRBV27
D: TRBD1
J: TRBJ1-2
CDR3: CASSLDRDSYGYTF
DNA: TGTGCCAGCAGTTTAGATCGGGACAGCTATGGCTACACCTTC

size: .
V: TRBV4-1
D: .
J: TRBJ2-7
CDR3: CASSQDQASPYEQYF
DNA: TGCGCCAGCAGCCAAGATCAGGCGTCCCCCTACGAGCAGTACTTC

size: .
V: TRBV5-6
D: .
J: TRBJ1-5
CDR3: CASSLRVRGNQPQHF
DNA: TGTGCCAGCAGCTTGCGGGTGAGGGGCAATCAGCCCCAGCATTTT

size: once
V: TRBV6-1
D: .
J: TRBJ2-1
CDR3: CASSVGLAHYNEQFF
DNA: TGTGCCAGCAGTGTAGGACTCGCACACTACAATGAGCAGTTCTTC

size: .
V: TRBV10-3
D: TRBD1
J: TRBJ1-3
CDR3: CATSTGPGNTIYF
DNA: TGTGCCACCTCGACAGGGCCTGGAAACACCATATATTTT

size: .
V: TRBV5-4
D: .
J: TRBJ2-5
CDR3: CASSLVLAQETQYF
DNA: TGTGCCAGCAGCTTGGTACTAGCCCAAGAGACCCAGTACTTC

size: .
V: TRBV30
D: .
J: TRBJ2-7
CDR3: CAWSGQYEQYF
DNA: TGTGCCTGGAGTGGACAGTACGAGCAGTACTTC

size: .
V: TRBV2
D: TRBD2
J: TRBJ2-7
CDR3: CASSDGAGGPNYEQYF
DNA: TGTGCCAGCAGTGATGGTGCGGGGGGCCCCAACTACGAGCAGTACTTC

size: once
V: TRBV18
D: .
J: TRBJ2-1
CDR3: CASSPPVAGGSYNEQFF
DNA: TGTGCCAGCTCACCACCAGTCGCCGGGGGCTCCTACAATGAGCAGTTCTTC